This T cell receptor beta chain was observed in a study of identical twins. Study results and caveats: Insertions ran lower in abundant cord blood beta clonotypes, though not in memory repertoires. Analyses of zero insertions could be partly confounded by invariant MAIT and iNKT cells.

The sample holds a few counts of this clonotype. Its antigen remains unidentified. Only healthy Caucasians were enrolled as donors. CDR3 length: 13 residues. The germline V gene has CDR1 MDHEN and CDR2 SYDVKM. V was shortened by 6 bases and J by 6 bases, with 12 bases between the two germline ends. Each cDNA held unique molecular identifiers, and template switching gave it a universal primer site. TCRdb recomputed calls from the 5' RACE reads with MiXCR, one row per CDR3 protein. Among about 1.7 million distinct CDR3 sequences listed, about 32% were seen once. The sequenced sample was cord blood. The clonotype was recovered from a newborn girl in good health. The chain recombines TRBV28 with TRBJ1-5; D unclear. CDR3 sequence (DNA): TGTGCCAGCAGCCCCCTTCGGATTCAGCCCCAGCATTTT. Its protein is CASSPLRIQPQHF.